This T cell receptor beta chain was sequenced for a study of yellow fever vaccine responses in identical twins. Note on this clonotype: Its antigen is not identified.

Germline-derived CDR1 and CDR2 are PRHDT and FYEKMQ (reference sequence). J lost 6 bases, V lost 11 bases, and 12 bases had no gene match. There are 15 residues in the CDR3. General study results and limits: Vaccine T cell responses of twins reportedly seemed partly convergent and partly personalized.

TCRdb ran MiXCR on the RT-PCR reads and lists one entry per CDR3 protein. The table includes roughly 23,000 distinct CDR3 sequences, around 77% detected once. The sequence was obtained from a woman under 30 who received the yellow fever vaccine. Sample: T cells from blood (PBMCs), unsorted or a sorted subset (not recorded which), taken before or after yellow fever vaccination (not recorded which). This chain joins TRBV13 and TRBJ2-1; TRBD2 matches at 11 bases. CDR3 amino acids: CARDFLAGGGNEQFF. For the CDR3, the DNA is TGTGCCCGAGACTTTCTAGCGGGAGGCGGCAATGAGCAGTTCTTC.